Below, one T cell receptor (beta chain) is given with its context. This sample was included in a study of CD8 T cells in Susac syndrome. The germline CDR1 and CDR2 sequences are MNHEY and SMNVEV (reference sequence). V was cut by 4 bases and J by 8 bases, with 12 bases left in between. The length of the CDR3 is 13 residues. Reverse transcription of about 0.5 to 1 ug RNA was carried out with random hexamers. Via MiXCR, TCRdb re-called the immunoSEQ multiplex PCR reads, giving one row per CDR3 protein. The sample contains approximately 130,000 distinct CDR3 sequences, around nine tenths of which appear only once.

The source material was CD8+ T cells from PBMCs. The clonotype was recovered from a human donor with multiple sclerosis. This chain uses TRBV27 with TRBJ2-4, with D unclear. The CDR3: CASSSGRPDIQYF. In nucleotides, the CDR3 is TGTGCCAGCAGTTCTGGCAGGCCGGACATTCAGTACTTC.